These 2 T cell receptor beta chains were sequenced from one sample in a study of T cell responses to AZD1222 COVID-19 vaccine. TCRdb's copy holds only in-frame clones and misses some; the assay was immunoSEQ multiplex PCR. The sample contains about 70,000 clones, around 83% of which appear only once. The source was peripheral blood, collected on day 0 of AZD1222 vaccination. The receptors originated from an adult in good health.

The CDR3 here is CASSQDVLAANTGELFF. In nucleotides, the CDR3 is TGTGCCAGCAGCCAAGATGTACTAGCGGCGAACACCGGGGAGCTGTTTTTT. The gene calls are TRBV4-2 and TRBJ2-2; 8 nucleotides agree with TRBD2. V lost 0 bases, J lost 0 bases, and 3 bases stayed unmatched. Germline V gives CDR1 LGHNA, CDR2 YNFKEQ. The CDR3 totals 17 residues.

The DNA of the CDR3 is TGTGCCTGGACCTCAACGACAGGGGGCTTCACAGATACGCAGTATTTT. It specifies CAWTSTTGGFTDTQYF. The chain couples TRBV30 to TRBJ2-3; 10 nucleotides match TRBD1. The CDR3 covers 16 residues. V shed 4 bases, J shed 2 bases, and the junction held 9 bases outside the gene matches. Germline V CDR1 and CDR2: GTSNPN, SVGIG (reference sequence).